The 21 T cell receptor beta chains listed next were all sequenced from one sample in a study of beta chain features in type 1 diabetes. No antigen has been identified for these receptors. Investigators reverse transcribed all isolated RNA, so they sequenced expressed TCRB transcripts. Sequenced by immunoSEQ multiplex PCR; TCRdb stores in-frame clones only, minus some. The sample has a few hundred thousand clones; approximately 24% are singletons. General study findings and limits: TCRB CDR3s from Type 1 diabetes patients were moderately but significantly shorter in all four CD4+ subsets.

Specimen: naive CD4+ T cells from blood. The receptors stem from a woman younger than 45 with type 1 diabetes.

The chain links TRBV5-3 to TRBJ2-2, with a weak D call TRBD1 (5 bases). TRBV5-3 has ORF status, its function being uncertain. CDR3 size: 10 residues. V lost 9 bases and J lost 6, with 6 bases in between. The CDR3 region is CAKGAGELFF. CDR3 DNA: TGTGCCAAAGGGGCCGGGGAGCTGTTTTTT.

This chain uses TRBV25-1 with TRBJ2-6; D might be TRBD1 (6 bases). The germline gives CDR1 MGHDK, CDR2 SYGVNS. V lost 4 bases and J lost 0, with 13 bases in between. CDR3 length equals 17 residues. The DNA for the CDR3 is TGTGCCAGCAGTGGGTTTACAGGGAGCTCTGGGGCCAACGTCCTGACTTTC. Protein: CASSGFTGSSGANVLTF.

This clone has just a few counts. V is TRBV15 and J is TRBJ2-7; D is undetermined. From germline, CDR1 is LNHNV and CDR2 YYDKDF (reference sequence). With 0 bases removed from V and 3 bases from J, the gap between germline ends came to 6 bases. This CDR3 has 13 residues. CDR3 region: CATSRDLDYEQYF. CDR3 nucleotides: TGTGCCACCAGCAGAGATTTAGACTACGAGCAGTACTTC.

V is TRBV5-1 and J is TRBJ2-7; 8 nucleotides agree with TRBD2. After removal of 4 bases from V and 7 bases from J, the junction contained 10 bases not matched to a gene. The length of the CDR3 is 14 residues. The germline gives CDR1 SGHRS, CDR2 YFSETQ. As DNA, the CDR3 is TGCGCCAGCAGCCCAGGCGGGGGGCTTCGAGAGCAGTACTTC. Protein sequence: CASSPGGGLREQYF.

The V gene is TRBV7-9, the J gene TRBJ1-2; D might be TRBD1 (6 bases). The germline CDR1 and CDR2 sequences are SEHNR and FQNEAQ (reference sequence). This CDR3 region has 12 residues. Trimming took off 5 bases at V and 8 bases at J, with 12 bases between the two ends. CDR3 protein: CASSPYREGYTF. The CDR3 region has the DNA TGTGCCAGCAGCCCATACAGGGAGGGCTACACCTTC.

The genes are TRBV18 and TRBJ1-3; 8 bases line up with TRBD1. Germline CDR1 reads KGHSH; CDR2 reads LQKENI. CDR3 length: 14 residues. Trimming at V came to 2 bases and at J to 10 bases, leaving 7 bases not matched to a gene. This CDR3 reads CASSPGEDRGTIYF. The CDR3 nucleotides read TGTGCCAGCTCACCAGGGGAAGACAGGGGAACCATATATTTT.

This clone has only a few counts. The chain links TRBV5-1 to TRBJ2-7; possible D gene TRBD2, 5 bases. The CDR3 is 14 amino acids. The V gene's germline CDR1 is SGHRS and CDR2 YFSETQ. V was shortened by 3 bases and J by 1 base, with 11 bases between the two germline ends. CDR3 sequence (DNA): TGCGCCAGCAGCTATGACTGGGAGTCCTACGAGCAGTACTTC. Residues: CASSYDWESYEQYF.

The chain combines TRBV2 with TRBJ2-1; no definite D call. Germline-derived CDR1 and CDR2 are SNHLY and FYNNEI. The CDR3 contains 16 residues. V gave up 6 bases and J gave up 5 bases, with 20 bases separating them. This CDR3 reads CASRRRRSPPDNEQFF. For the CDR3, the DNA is TGTGCCAGCAGGAGAAGGCGGAGTCCCCCGGACAATGAGCAGTTCTTC.

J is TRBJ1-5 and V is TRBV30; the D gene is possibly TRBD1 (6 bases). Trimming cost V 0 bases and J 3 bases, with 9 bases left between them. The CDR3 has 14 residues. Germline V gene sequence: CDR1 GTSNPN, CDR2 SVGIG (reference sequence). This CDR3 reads CAWSVGGLNQPQHF. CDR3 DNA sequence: TGTGCCTGGAGTGTGGGGGGGCTCAATCAGCCCCAGCATTTT.

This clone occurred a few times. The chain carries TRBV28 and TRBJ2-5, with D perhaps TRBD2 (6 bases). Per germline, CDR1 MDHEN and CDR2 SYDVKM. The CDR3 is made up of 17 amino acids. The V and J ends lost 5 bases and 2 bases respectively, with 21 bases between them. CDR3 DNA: TGTGCCAGCAGTCCCTCATTTGAAGCGGGCCTACAAGAGACCCAGTACTTC. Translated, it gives CASSPSFEAGLQETQYF.

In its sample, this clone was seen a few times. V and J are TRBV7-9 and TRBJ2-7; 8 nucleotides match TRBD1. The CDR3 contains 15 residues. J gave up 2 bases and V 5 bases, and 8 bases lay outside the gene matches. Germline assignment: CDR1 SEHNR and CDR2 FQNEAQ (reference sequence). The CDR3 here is CASSKGRTGPYEQYF. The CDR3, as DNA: TGTGCCAGCAGCAAAGGACGGACAGGGCCCTACGAGCAGTACTTC.

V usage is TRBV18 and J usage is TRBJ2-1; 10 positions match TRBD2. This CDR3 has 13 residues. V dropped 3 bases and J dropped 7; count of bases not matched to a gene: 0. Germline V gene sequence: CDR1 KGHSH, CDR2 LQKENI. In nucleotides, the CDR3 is TGTGCCAGCTCACCTAGCGGGAGGAATGAGCAGTTCTTC. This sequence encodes CASSPSGRNEQFF.

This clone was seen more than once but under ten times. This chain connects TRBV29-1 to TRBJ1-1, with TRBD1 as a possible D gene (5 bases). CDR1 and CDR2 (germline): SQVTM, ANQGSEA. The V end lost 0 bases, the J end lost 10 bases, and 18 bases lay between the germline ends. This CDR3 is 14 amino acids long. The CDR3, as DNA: TGCAGCGTTGAAGATCGAAGGAGGGGTCTTGGAGCTTTCTTT. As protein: CSVEDRRRGLGAFF.

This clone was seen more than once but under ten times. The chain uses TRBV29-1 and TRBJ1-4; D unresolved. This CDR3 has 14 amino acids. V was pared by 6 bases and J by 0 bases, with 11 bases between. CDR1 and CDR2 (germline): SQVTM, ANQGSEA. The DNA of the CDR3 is TGCAGCGTCGGGGATTCCCCAACTAATGAAAAACTGTTTTTT. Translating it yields CSVGDSPTNEKLFF.

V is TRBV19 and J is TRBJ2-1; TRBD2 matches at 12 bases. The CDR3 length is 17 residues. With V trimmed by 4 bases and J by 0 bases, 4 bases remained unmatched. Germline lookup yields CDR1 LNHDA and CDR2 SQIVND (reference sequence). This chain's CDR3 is CASSKLAGGLSYNEQFF. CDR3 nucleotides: TGTGCCAGTAGTAAACTAGCGGGAGGCCTCTCCTACAATGAGCAGTTCTTC.

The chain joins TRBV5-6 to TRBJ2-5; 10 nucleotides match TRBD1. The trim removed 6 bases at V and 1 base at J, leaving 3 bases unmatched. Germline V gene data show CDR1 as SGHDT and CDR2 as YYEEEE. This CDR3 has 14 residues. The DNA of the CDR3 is TGTGCCAGCACCGACAGGGGGCGCCAAGAGACCCAGTACTTC. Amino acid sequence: CASTDRGRQETQYF. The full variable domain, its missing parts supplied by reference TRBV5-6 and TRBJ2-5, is DAGVTQSPTHLIKTRGQQVTLRCSPKSGHDTVSWYQQALGQGPQFIFQYYEEEERQRGNFPDRFSGHQFPNYSSELNVNALLLGDSALYLCASTDRGRQETQYFGPGTRLLVL.

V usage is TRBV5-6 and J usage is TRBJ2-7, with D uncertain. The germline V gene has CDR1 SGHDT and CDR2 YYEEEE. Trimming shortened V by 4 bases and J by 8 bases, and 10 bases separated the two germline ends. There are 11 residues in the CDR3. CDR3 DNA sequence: TGTGCCAGCAGCCTAGGCTTCCAGCAGTACTTC. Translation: CASSLGFQQYF.

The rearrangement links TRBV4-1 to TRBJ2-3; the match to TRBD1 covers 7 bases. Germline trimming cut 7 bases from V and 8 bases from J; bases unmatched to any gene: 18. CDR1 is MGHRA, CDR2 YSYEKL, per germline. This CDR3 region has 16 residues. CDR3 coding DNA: TGCGCCAGCACTTCTATTTACAGGGGAGCTAAGGGTACGCAGTATTTT. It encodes CASTSIYRGAKGTQYF.

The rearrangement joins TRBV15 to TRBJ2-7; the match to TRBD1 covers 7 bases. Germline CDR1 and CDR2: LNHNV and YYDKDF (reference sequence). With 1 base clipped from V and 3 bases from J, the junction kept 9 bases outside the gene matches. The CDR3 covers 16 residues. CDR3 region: CATSRGRRGQLYEQYF. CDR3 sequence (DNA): TGTGCCACCAGCAGAGGAAGAAGGGGGCAACTCTACGAGCAGTACTTC.

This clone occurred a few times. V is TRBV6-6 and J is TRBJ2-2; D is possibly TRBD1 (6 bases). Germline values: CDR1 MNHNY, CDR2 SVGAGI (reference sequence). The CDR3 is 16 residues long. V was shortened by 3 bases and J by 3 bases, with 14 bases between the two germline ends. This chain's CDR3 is CASSYGFQGHTGELFF. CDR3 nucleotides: TGTGCCAGCAGTTATGGATTCCAGGGGCACACCGGGGAGCTGTTTTTT.

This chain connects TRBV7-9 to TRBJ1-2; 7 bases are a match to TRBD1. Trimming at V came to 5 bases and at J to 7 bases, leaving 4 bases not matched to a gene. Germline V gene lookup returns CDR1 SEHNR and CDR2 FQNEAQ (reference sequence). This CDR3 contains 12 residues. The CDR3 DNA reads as TGTGCCAGCAGCCAAGACAGGGCTGGCTACACCTTC. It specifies CASSQDRAGYTF. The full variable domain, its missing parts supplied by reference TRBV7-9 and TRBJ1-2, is DTGVSQNPRHKITKRGQNVTFRCDPISEHNRLYWYRQTLGQGPEFLTYFQNEAQLEKSRLLSDRFSAERPKGSFSTLEIQRTEQGDSAMYLCASSQDRAGYTFGSGTRLTVV.